This T cell receptor beta chain was identified in a study of OX40 agonist ivuxolimab in advanced cancers. The wider study: Cohort: approximately 83% men, mean age around 55, aged about 23 to 80.

With V trimmed by 1 base and J by 7 bases, 4 bases remained unmatched. The CDR3 length is 13 residues. CDR1 and CDR2 from the germline V gene are KGHSH and LQKENI. Sequenced by immunoSEQ multiplex PCR; TCRdb stores in-frame clones only, minus some. In the table there are approximately 56,000 clones, about 87% of which are singletons. Sequencing used CD4+ or CD8+ T cells sorted from blood, obtained in a trial of the OX40 agonist ivuxolimab. The rearrangement joins TRBV18 to TRBJ2-7, with TRBD1 identical over 7 bases. The clonotype was recovered from an adult with an advanced solid tumor such as melanoma, head and neck, liver or kidney cancer. The CDR3 DNA follows: TGTGCCAGCTCACCACGGGACAGATCAGAGCAGTACGTC. As protein: CASSPRDRSEQYV.